Each of the 25 T cell receptor beta chains below was sequenced from the same sample in a study of T cell changes during pregnancy in multiple sclerosis (dated by TCRdb to between 2019 and 2020). Receptor amplification or capture employed the immunoSEQ multiplex PCR assay. The clones in this table, taken by TCRdb from immuneACCESS, are in-frame only. Not every clone is retained; where verified, under half of the shortfall comes from an unresolved V gene, and the cause of the rest is unknown. The sample records fewer than 60,000 clones, approximately 90% of which are singletons. The leading ten clones occupy 1.3% of the sample. This specimen consisted of peripheral blood, obtained in the second trimester of pregnancy. The receptors derive from a female donor with multiple sclerosis, enrolled in a pregnancy study.

This rearrangement joins TRBV11-2 to TRBJ1-6; D is unclear. Trimming shortened V by 1 base and J by 9 bases, and 10 bases separated the two germline ends. The CDR3 has 14 amino acids. Germline lookup yields CDR1 SGHAT and CDR2 FQNNGV. The CDR3 loop is CASSLGVGGSPLHF. The DNA of the CDR3 is TGTGCCAGCAGCTTAGGCGTCGGAGGTTCACCCCTCCACTTT.

V usage is TRBV5-1 and J usage is TRBJ2-1; 9 bases match TRBD2. Germline V lookup: CDR1 SGHRS, CDR2 YFSETQ. CDR3 length: 15 residues. Trimming at V came to 5 bases and at J to 3 bases, leaving 6 bases not matched to a gene. This CDR3 reads CASRMGLASYNEQFF. The DNA for the CDR3 is TGCGCCAGCAGGATGGGACTAGCAAGCTACAATGAGCAGTTCTTC.

CDR3 in DNA: TGTGCCAGCTCACTGTCCCGGGACAGGATCCGTGAAGCTTTCTTT. It translates to CASSLSRDRIREAFF. The chain uses TRBV18 and TRBJ1-1; 8 nucleotides agree with TRBD1. This CDR3 is built from 15 residues. Germline loops: CDR1 KGHSH, CDR2 LQKENI. Trimming at V came to 4 bases and at J to 7 bases, leaving 11 bases not matched to a gene. Supplemented by reference TRBV18 and TRBJ1-1, the full variable domain reads NAGVMQNPRHLVRRRGQEARLRCSPMKGHSHVYWYRQLPEEGLKFMVYLQKENIIDESGMPKERFSAEFPKEGPSILRIQQVVRGDSAAYFCASSLSRDRIREAFFGQGTRLTVV.

The gene calls are TRBV28 and TRBJ1-4, with D hard to call. V was cut by 2 bases and J by 4 bases, with 17 bases left in between. CDR1 is MDHEN and CDR2 is SYDVKM in the germline V gene. The CDR3 is 17 amino acids. CDR3 residues: CASSLHPGRGSNEKLFF. In nucleotides, the CDR3 is TGTGCCAGCAGTTTACACCCAGGACGGGGTAGTAATGAAAAACTGTTTTTT.

The count of this clone is one. The chain carries TRBV19 and TRBJ2-7, with D possibly being TRBD1 (6 bases). The V and J ends lost 5 bases and 6 bases respectively, with 23 bases between them. Germline CDR1 is LNHDA and CDR2 is SQIVND (reference sequence). The CDR3 sequence is 16 residues long. DNA for the CDR3: TGTGCCAGTAGTCTGGGACAAACGGTGGTTTCCAGCGAGCAGTACTTC. Translation gives CASSLGQTVVSSEQYF.

The chain uses TRBV4-2 and TRBJ2-1; 12 positions match TRBD2. Per germline, CDR1 LGHNA and CDR2 YNFKEQ. V shed 1 base, J shed 8 bases, and the junction held 15 bases outside the gene matches. The CDR3 is 19 amino acids. CDR3 protein: CASSQASGGAIGVGDEQFF. CDR3 in DNA: TGTGCCAGCAGCCAAGCTAGCGGGGGGGCCATTGGGGTCGGGGATGAGCAGTTCTTC.

The V gene is TRBV9, the J gene TRBJ1-5; tentatively, D is TRBD1 (5 bases). Trimming removed 0 bases from V and 6 bases from J, with 10 bases in between. Germline V gives CDR1 SGDLS, CDR2 YYNGEE. The CDR3 is 14 amino acids. CDR3 protein: CASSVAGGGQPQHF. The CDR3 region has the DNA TGTGCCAGCAGCGTAGCGGGGGGGGGTCAGCCCCAGCATTTT.

J is TRBJ2-5 and V is TRBV5-1; no clear D. Germline values: CDR1 SGHRS, CDR2 YFSETQ. The CDR3 is 15 amino acids. Trimming left V 0 bases short and J 2 bases short, with 11 bases between. The CDR3 DNA sequence: TGCGCCAGCAGCTTGGTTGGCACCACACAAGAGACCCAGTACTTC. This gives the protein CASSLVGTTQETQYF.

The rearrangement joins TRBV4-3 to TRBJ2-7, with TRBD1 matching over 9 bases. The CDR3 length is 15 residues. V shed 4 bases and J 6 bases; nucleotides not matched to a gene: 10. Per the germline V gene, CDR1 is LGHNA and CDR2 is YSLEER. CDR3 sequence (DNA): TGCGCCAGCAGCCTCCTCTCTGGGACAGGGAGCGAGCAGTACTTC. Encoded protein: CASSLLSGTGSEQYF.

The chain joins TRBV5-5 to TRBJ1-6; 7 bases are shared with TRBD1. V lost 5 bases, J lost 3 bases, and 8 bases stayed unmatched. Germline lookup yields CDR1 SGHKS and CDR2 YYEKEE (reference sequence). This CDR3 is built from 16 residues. This chain's CDR3 is CASRPTGVRYNSPLHF. CDR3 nucleotide sequence: TGTGCCAGCAGGCCAACAGGGGTGCGCTATAATTCACCCCTCCACTTT.

The chain links TRBV18 to TRBJ2-7; the match to TRBD1 covers 7 bases. Germline V gives CDR1 KGHSH, CDR2 LQKENI. The CDR3 is made up of 13 amino acids. The V segment lost 3 bases and the J segment 5 bases; nucleotides outside the gene matches: 4. The CDR3 spells CASSPDRANEQYF. DNA for the CDR3: TGTGCCAGCTCACCCGACAGGGCCAACGAGCAGTACTTC. The full variable domain, in which reference TRBV18 and TRBJ2-7 provide the parts outside the CDR3, is NAGVMQNPRHLVRRRGQEARLRCSPMKGHSHVYWYRQLPEEGLKFMVYLQKENIIDESGMPKERFSAEFPKEGPSILRIQQVVRGDSAAYFCASSPDRANEQYFGPGTRLTVT.

The chain joins TRBV18 to TRBJ1-1; TRBD1 is a possible D gene (5 bases). Trimming pared 1 base from V and 4 bases from J, leaving 16 bases between. In germline, CDR1 is KGHSH, CDR2 LQKENI. The CDR3 extends over 16 amino acids. The CDR3 coding sequence is TGTGCCAGCTCACCACACGTGGACACCGTGAGCACTGAAGCTTTCTTT. Translating gives CASSPHVDTVSTEAFF.

This CDR3 is CASSEQGADTIYF. The DNA for the CDR3 is TGTGCCAGCAGTGAGCAAGGGGCGGACACCATATATTTT. The V call is TRBV2, the J call TRBJ1-3; TRBD1 might be the D (5 bases). Trimming took off 3 bases at V and 8 bases at J, with 11 bases between the two ends. Germline values: CDR1 SNHLY, CDR2 FYNNEI. This CDR3 is 13 amino acids long.

V gene TRBV5-4 combines with J gene TRBJ2-7; TRBD1 matches at 7 bases. Germline loops: CDR1 SGHNT, CDR2 YYREEE (reference sequence). The junction had 5 bases not matched to a gene; V was cut back by 4 bases and J by 1 base. This CDR3 spans 14 amino acids. CDR3 in amino acids: CASSTGQDSYEQYF. In nucleotides, the CDR3 is TGTGCCAGCAGCACCGGACAGGATTCCTACGAGCAGTACTTC.

Only a few counts were recorded for this clone. V and J are TRBV6-1 and TRBJ1-2; TRBD1 aligns across 7 bases. Per germline, CDR1 MNHNS and CDR2 SASEGT. The length of the CDR3 is 14 residues. The trim removed 0 bases at V and 5 bases at J, leaving 3 bases unmatched. DNA for the CDR3: TGTGCCAGCAGTGAAGCGCTCAGGGGGTATGGCTACACCTTC. This codes for CASSEALRGYGYTF.

This sequence joins TRBV5-1 and TRBJ1-4; 11 bases fit TRBD1. J lost 8 bases, V lost 4 bases, and 7 bases had no gene match. The CDR3 spans 15 residues. Germline lookup yields CDR1 SGHRS and CDR2 YFSETQ. DNA for the CDR3: TGCGCCAGCAGCCCCGGACAGGGGGCGGGAGAAAAACTGTTTTTT. Translation gives CASSPGQGAGEKLFF.

A few counts support this clone. This sequence joins TRBV28 and TRBJ2-1, with a weak D call TRBD2 (6 bases). Germline assignment: CDR1 MDHEN and CDR2 SYDVKM. The CDR3 spans 15 residues. Trimming took off 8 bases at V and 7 bases at J, with 21 bases between the two ends. Here the CDR3 reads CASASSVRFRNEQFF. CDR3 nucleotide sequence: TGTGCCAGCGCCTCTAGCGTGAGGTTTCGAAATGAGCAGTTCTTC.

V gene TRBV5-1 combines with J gene TRBJ1-2; TRBD1 might be the D (6 bases). CDR1 and CDR2 from the germline V gene are SGHRS and YFSETQ. Trimming cost V 4 bases and J 2 bases, with 12 bases left between them. The CDR3 covers 14 residues. The CDR3 reads CASSQGTGNYGYTF. Written as DNA, the CDR3 is TGCGCCAGCAGCCAGGGGACGGGGAACTATGGCTACACCTTC. The whole variable domain, remainder taken from reference TRBV5-1 and TRBJ1-2, is KAGVTQTPRYLIKTRGQQVTLSCSPISGHRSVSWYQQTPGQGLQFLFEYFSETQRNKGNFPGRFSGRQFSNSRSEMNVSTLELGDSALYLCASSQGTGNYGYTFGSGTRLTVV.

This sequence joins TRBV7-2 and TRBJ1-2; D is uncertain. This CDR3 region has 14 residues. Germline V gene sequence: CDR1 SGHTA, CDR2 FQGNSA. With 3 bases removed from V and 7 bases from J, the gap between germline ends came to 15 bases. The CDR3 sequence is CASSFGAYRSGYTF. The CDR3 nucleotides are TGTGCCAGCAGCTTCGGAGCTTACCGCAGTGGCTACACCTTC.

For the CDR3, the DNA is TGTGCCAGCAGCTCCCAATCCGGGACAGATTACGAGCAGTACTTC. It translates to CASSSQSGTDYEQYF. This sequence joins TRBV5-4 and TRBJ2-7, with 7 bases identical to TRBD1. The CDR3 has 15 amino acids. V shed 3 bases, J shed 4 bases, and the junction held 10 bases outside the gene matches. Germline V gives CDR1 SGHNT, CDR2 YYREEE (reference sequence).

This chain uses TRBV7-2 with TRBJ2-4, with TRBD2 matching over 7 bases. The CDR3 spans 15 residues. Germline V gene sequence: CDR1 SGHTA, CDR2 FQGNSA. After removal of 1 base from V and 9 bases from J, the junction contained 9 bases not matched to a gene. The CDR3 here is CASSLVTGDYGIQYF. For the CDR3, the DNA is TGTGCCAGCAGCTTAGTGACCGGGGACTATGGCATTCAGTACTTC. The whole variable domain, remainder taken from reference TRBV7-2 and TRBJ2-4, is GAGVSQSPSNKVTEKGKDVELRCDPISGHTALYWYRQSLGQGLEFLIYFQGNSAPDKSGLPSDRFSAERTGGSVSTLTIQRTQQEDSAVYLCASSLVTGDYGIQYFGAGTRLSVL.

J is TRBJ2-3 and V is TRBV4-2; TRBD2 matches 8 bases. The CDR3 runs to 16 residues. J lost 4 bases, V lost 1 base, and 7 bases had no gene match. The germline CDR1 and CDR2 sequences are LGHNA and YNFKEQ. The CDR3 region is CASSQVVVAGSDTQYF. DNA of the CDR3: TGTGCCAGCAGCCAAGTGGTAGTAGCGGGGTCAGATACGCAGTATTTT.

V gene TRBV5-6 combines with J gene TRBJ2-3; D is perhaps TRBD2 (6 bases). CDR1 and CDR2 from the germline V gene are SGHDT and YYEEEE. The CDR3 runs to 14 residues. V was cut by 4 bases and J by 6 bases, with 15 bases left in between. CDR3 in amino acids: CASSQGLLVDTQYF. DNA of the CDR3: TGTGCCAGCAGCCAAGGACTACTCGTCGATACGCAGTATTTT. The full variable domain, in which reference TRBV5-6 and TRBJ2-3 provide the parts outside the CDR3, is DAGVTQSPTHLIKTRGQQVTLRCSPKSGHDTVSWYQQALGQGPQFIFQYYEEEERQRGNFPDRFSGHQFPNYSSELNVNALLLGDSALYLCASSQGLLVDTQYFGPGTRLTVL.

V gene TRBV29-1 combines with J gene TRBJ1-4, with D unclear. Germline CDR1 SQVTM, CDR2 ANQGSEA. The CDR3 contains 14 residues. Trimming cost V 5 bases and J 4 bases, with 14 bases left between them. The CDR3 DNA follows: TGCAGCGTTTTGGGCGGGCGGAATAATGAAAAACTGTTTTTT. Translation: CSVLGGRNNEKLFF.

The chain couples TRBV2 to TRBJ1-3; 7 bases line up with TRBD1. CDR3 length: 15 amino acids. The germline CDR1 and CDR2 sequences are SNHLY and FYNNEI. V lost 7 bases to trimming and J lost 0 bases; unmatched junction nucleotides: 6. The CDR3 coding sequence is TGTGCCAGCAACGCGGGACAGAGCTCTGGAAACACCATATATTTT. Its protein is CASNAGQSSGNTIYF.